This T cell receptor beta chain appears in the sequencing data of a study of cytomegalovirus exposure and HLA in healthy donors. Donors consisted of healthy bone marrow donors. This clone showed up just a few times. Its specificity is unknown. Overall study findings and caveats: Using the classifier, cytomegalovirus status was reportedly diagnosed with high specificity and sensitivity. Most TCR sequences were rare, but some public TCRs occurred in many donors. Among the most significant clusters, several appeared linked to common viral pathogens in a later analysis.

With 60 Vbeta and 13 Jbeta primers, the PCR was carried out. Measured with immunoSEQ multiplex PCR; TCRdb has only the in-frame clones, and not every one. In the table there are under 70,000 clones, roughly two thirds of which are singletons. CDR1 SGHNT and CDR2 YYREEE come from the germline V gene (reference sequence). The CDR3 is 13 residues long. V was cut by 0 bases and J by 7 bases, with 8 bases left in between. Input material: PBMCs. This TCR derives from a young woman in good health and CMV-seronegative. The chain couples TRBV5-4 to TRBJ1-5, with unresolved D. In DNA, the CDR3 is TGTGCCAGCAGCTTGGGAGAGACACAGCCCCAGCATTTT. Protein product: CASSLGETQPQHF.